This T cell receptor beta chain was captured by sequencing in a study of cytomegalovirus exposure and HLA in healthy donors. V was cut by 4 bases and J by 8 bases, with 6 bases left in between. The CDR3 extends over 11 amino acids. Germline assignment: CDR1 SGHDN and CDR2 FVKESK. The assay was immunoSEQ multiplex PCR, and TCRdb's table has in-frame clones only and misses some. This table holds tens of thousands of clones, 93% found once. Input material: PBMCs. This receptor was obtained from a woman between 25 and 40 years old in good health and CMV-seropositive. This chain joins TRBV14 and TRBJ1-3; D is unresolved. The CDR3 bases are TGTGCCAGCAGCCCCGGTCACACCATATATTTT. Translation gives CASSPGHTIYF.